This T cell receptor beta chain appears in the sequencing data of a study of OX40 agonist ivuxolimab in advanced cancers. Regarding the complete study: Ivuxolimab, which targeted the costimulatory receptor OX40 (CD134), was an agonistic, fully human IgG2 monoclonal antibody. Intravenous ivuxolimab was administered to patients every 2 weeks at six dose levels: 0.01, 0.1, 0.3, 1.5, 3 and 10 mg/kg. Of the approximately 53 patients in dose escalation, 19 had hepatocellular carcinoma, some 15 had melanoma, 9 had renal cell carcinoma and 9 had head and neck cancer. The dose-escalation cohort was 82.7% male with a mean age of approximately 60 years, ranging from roughly 20 to 80. Prior anti-PD-1, anti-PD-L1 or anti-CTLA-4 therapy was permitted, and approximately 39% of dose-escalation patients had received checkpoint inhibitors. Partial responses were achieved by three dose-escalation patients, of whom one had hepatocellular carcinoma and two had cutaneous melanoma. The point of sequencing TCRbeta in the periphery was to test whether ivuxolimab changed TCR sequence diversity and drove clonal T-cell expansion. The paper reports the monotherapy dose-escalation portion (N = 52 patients) of the phase I ivuxolimab trial.

Trimming takes 3 bases from V and 3 bases from J, and the germline ends sit 10 bases apart. From its cysteine to its phenylalanine, the CDR3 spans 14 amino acids. The retained sequence is limited to the CDR3, 42 bases, with the frame set at the first base. Taken from the germline V gene, the CDR1 and CDR2 loops are SGDLS and YYNGEE. Patients with a history of autoimmune disease or receiving systemic immunosuppression were excluded from the trial. Peripheral blood for TCR sequencing was collected from all dose cohorts at baseline, on cycle 4 day 1, and on cycle 7 day 1. Samples came from an open-label, multicenter, first-in-human phase I dose-escalation trial of ivuxolimab. The trial enrolled adults with locally advanced or metastatic head and neck squamous cell, hepatocellular, melanoma or renal cell carcinoma. CD4+ and CD8+ T cells were sorted separately from peripheral blood before TCR sequencing.

Genomic DNA was isolated from the sorted cells so that the TCRbeta CDR3 region could be sequenced. The immunoSEQ Assay was used for sequencing of TCRbeta CDR3 regions. TCRdb stores this immuneACCESS table with in-frame sequences only. Part of the clones is absent; in the studies checked, under half of the shortfall reflects unresolved V genes, and no reason is known for the rest. The sample table shows more than 70,000 clones, and roughly 91% are seen once. Roughly 13% of the sample lies in the top ten. The paper's findings and limits, for the study overall: After ivuxolimab, CD8+ T cells had more expanded clones than CD4+ T cells on average. At doses from 0.1 to 3.0 mg/kg, clonal expansion was seen in both CD4+ and CD8+ blood T cells between baseline and week 6. Partial responders in the 0.1-3.0 mg/kg groups had among the lowest normalized peripheral clonal expansion, especially among CD8+ T cells. Low levels of normalized T-cell clonal expansion were also seen in some patients who did not respond. The antigen specificity of the peripheral T cells that underwent clonal expansion was not determined.

Notes on this clone: This clone's antigen is unknown. No base quality values were provided; no much bigger clone lies one nucleotide off.

The chain employs TRBV9 and TRBJ1-5; the D gene assignment is ambiguous. The sequencing here drew on CD4+ or CD8+ T cells sorted from blood, taken in a trial of the OX40 agonist ivuxolimab. This sequence was found in an adult with an advanced solid tumor such as melanoma, head and neck, liver or kidney cancer. The bases are TGTGCCAGCAGCGCCGAGGATAACAATCAGCCCCAGCATTTT. Translated, it gives CASSAEDNNQPQHF.